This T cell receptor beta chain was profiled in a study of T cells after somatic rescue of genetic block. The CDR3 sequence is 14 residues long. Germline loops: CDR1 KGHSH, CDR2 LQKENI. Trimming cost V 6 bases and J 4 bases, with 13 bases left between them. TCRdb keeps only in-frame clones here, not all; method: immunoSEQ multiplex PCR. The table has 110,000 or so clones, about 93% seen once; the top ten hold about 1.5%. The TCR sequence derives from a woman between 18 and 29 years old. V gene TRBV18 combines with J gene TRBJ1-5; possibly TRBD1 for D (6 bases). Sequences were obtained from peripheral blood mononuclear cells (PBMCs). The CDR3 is CASSPDRENQPQHF. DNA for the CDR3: TGTGCCAGCTCTCCGGACAGAGAGAATCAGCCCCAGCATTTT.